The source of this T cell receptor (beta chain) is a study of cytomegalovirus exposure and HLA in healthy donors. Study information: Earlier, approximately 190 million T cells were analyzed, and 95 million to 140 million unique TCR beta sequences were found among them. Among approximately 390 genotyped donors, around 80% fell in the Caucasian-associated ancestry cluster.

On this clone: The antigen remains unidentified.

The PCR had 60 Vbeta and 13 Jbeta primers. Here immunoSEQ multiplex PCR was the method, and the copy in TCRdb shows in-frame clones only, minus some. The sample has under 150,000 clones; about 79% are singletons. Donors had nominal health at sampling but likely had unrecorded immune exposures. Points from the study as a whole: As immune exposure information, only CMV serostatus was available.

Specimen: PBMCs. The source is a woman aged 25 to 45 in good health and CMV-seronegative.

Here the CDR3 DNA reads TGCGCCAGCAGCTCGCGGGGGGAAAACACCGGGGAGCTGTTTTTT. Translating it yields CASSSRGENTGELFF. The chain has TRBV5-1 and TRBJ2-2, with TRBD2 matching 8 bases. The CDR3 loop spans 15 amino acids. Germline trimming cut 3 bases from V and 2 bases from J; bases unmatched to any gene: 3. The germline V gene has CDR1 SGHRS and CDR2 YFSETQ.